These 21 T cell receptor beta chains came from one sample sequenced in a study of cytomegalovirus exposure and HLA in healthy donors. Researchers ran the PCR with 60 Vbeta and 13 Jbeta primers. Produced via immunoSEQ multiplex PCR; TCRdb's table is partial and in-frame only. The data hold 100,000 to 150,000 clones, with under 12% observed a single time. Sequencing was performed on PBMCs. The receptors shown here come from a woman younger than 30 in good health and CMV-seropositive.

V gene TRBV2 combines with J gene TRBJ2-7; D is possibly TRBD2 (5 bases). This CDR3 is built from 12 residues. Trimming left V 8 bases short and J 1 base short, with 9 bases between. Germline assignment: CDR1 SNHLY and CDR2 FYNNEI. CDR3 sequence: CASLEESYEQYF. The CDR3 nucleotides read TGTGCCAGCCTGGAGGAATCCTACGAGCAGTACTTC. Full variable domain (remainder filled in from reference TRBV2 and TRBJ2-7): EPEVTQTPSHQVTQMGQEVILRCVPISNHLYFYWYRQILGQKVEFLVSFYNNEISEKSEIFDDQFSVERPDGSNFTLKIRSTKLEDSAMYFCASLEESYEQYFGPGTRLTVT.

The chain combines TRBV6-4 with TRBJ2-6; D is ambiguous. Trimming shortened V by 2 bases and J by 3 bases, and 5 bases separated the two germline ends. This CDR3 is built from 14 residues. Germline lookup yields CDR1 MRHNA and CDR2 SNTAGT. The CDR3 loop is CASSDSHGANVLTF. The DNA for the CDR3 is TGTGCCAGCAGTGACAGCCATGGGGCCAACGTCCTGACTTTC.

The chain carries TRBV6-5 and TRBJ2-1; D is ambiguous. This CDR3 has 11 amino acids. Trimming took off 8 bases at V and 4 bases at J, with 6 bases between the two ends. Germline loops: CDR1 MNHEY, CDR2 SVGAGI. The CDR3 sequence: CASRDYNEQFF. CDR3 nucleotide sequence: TGTGCCAGCCGCGATTACAATGAGCAGTTCTTC.

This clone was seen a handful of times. CDR3 sequence: CASSLTGGGETQYF. CDR3 DNA: TGTGCCAGTAGTCTCACGGGAGGAGGGGAGACCCAGTACTTC. The rearrangement joins TRBV19 to TRBJ2-5, with 7 bases matching TRBD2. Germline trimming cut 5 bases from V and 5 bases from J; bases unmatched to any gene: 8. Germline lookup yields CDR1 LNHDA and CDR2 SQIVND (reference sequence). This CDR3 is built from 14 residues.

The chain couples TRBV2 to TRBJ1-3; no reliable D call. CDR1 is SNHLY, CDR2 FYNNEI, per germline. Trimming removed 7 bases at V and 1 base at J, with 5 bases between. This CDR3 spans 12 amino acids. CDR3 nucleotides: TGTGCCAGCACGCGGTCTGGAAACACCATATATTTT. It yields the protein CASTRSGNTIYF.

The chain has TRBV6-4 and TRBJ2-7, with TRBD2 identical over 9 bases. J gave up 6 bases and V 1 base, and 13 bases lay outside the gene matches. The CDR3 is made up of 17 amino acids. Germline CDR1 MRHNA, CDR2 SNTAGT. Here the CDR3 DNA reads TGTGCCAGCAGTGACTATTCGGCGGGAGGGGATGGAGGCGAGCAGTACTTC. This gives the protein CASSDYSAGGDGGEQYF.

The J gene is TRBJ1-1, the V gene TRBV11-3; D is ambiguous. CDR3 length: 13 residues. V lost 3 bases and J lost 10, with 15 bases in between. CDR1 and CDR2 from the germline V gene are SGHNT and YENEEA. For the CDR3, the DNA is TGTGCCAGCAGCTTCTCAACCCCGCCGGGAGCTTTCTTT. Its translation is CASSFSTPPGAFF. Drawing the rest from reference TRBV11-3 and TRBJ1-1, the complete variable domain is EAGVVQSPRYKIIEKKQPVAFWCNPISGHNTLYWYLQNLGQGPELLIRYENEEAVDDSQLPKDRFSAERLKGVDSTLKIQPAELGDSAVYLCASSFSTPPGAFFGQGTRLTVV.

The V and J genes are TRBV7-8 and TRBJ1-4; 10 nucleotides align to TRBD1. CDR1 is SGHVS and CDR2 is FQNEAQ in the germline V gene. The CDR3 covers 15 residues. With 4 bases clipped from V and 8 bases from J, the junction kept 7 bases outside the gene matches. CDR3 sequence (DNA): TGTGCCAGCAGCTCCCCTGGGACAGGGGACGAAAAACTGTTTTTT. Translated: CASSSPGTGDEKLFF.

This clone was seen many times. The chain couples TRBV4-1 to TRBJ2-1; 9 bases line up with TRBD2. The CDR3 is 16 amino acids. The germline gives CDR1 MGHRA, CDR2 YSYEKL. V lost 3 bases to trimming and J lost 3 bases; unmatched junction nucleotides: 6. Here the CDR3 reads CASSQRLAGYYNEQFF. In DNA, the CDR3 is TGCGCCAGCAGCCAGCGTCTAGCGGGATACTACAATGAGCAGTTCTTC.

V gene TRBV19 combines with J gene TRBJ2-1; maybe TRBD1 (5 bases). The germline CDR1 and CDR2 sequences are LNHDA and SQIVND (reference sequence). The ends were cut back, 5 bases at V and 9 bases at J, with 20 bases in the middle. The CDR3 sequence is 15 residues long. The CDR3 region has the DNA TGTGCCAGTAGTGGGGCGTTAGGGGCCAACCTTGAGCAGTTCTTC. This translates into CASSGALGANLEQFF.

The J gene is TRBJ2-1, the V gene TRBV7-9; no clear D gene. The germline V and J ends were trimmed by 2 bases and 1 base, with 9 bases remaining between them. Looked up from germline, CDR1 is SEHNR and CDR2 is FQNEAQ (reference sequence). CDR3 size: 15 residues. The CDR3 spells CASSLLPLSYNEQFF. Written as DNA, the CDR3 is TGTGCCAGCAGCTTACTCCCTTTATCCTACAATGAGCAGTTCTTC. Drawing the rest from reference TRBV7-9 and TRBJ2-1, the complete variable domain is DTGVSQNPRHKITKRGQNVTFRCDPISEHNRLYWYRQTLGQGPEFLTYFQNEAQLEKSRLLSDRFSAERPKGSFSTLEIQRTEQGDSAMYLCASSLLPLSYNEQFFGPGTRLTVL.

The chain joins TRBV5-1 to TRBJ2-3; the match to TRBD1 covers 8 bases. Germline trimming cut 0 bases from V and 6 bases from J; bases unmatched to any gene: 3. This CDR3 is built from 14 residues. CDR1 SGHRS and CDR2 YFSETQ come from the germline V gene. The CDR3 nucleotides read TGCGCCAGCAGCTTGGGACAGGGGTTGGATACGCAGTATTTT. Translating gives CASSLGQGLDTQYF.

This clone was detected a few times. The CDR3 here is CASSSGLSGNQPQHF. CDR3 nucleotides: TGCGCCAGCAGCTCGGGTTTGTCGGGCAATCAGCCCCAGCATTTT. The chain employs TRBV5-1 and TRBJ1-5; D gene unclear. Trimming took 3 bases from V and 2 from J, leaving 12 bases between them. The CDR3 consists of 15 residues. Germline CDR1 reads SGHRS; CDR2 reads YFSETQ.

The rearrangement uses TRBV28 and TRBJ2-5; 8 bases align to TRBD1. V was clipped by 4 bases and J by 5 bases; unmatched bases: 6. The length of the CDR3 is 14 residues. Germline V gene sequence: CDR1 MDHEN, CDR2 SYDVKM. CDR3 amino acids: CASSWDRTQETQYF. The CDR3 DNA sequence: TGTGCCAGCAGTTGGGACAGGACCCAGGAGACCCAGTACTTC.

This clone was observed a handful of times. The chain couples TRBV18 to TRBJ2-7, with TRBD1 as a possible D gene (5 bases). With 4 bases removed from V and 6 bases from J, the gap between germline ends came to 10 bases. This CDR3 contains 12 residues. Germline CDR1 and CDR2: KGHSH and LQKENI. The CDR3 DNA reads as TGTGCCAGCTCACGCGACAGCCTCGAGCAGTACTTC. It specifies CASSRDSLEQYF.

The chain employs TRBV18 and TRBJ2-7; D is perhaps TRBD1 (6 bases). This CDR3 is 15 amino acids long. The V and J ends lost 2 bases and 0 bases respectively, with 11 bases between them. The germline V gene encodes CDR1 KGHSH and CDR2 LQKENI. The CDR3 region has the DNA TGTGCCAGCTCACCAATCACAGGGAGCTCCTACGAGCAGTACTTC. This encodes CASSPITGSSYEQYF.

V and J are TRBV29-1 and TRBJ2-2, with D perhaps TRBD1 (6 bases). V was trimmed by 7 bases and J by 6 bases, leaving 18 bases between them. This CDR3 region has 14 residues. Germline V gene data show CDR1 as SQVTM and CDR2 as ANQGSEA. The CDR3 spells CSATTGFPSGELFF. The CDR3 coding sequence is TGCAGCGCTACTACAGGGTTTCCGTCCGGGGAGCTGTTTTTT.

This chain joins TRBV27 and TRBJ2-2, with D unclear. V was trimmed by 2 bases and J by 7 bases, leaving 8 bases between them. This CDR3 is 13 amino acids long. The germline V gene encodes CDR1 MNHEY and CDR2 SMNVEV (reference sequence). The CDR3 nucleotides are TGTGCCAGCAGTTTAGTGGAGATCGGGGAGCTGTTTTTT. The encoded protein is CASSLVEIGELFF.

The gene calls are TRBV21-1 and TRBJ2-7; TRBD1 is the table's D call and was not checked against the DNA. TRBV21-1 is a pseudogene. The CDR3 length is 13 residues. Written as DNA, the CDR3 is TGTGCCAGCGGGGATAGGGGCCCTTACGAGCAGTACTTC. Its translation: CASGDRGPYEQYF.

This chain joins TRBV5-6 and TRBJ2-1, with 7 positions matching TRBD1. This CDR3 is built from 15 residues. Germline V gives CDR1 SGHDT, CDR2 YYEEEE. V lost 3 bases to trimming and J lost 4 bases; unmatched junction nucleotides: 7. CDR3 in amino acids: CASSSGTVGYNEQFF. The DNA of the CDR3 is TGTGCCAGCAGCTCCGGGACAGTTGGATACAATGAGCAGTTCTTC. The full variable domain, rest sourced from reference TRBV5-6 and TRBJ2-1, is DAGVTQSPTHLIKTRGQQVTLRCSPKSGHDTVSWYQQALGQGPQFIFQYYEEEERQRGNFPDRFSGHQFPNYSSELNVNALLLGDSALYLCASSSGTVGYNEQFFGPGTRLTVL.

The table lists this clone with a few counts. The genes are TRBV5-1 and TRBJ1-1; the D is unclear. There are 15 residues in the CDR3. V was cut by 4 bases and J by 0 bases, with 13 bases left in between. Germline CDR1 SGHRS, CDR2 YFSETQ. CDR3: CASSGQQNLNTEAFF. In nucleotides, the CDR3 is TGCGCCAGCAGCGGTCAACAGAACTTGAACACTGAAGCTTTCTTT.